These 30 T cell receptor beta chains were all obtained from the same sample, sequenced in a study of low-dose radiotherapy and immunotherapy resistance in tumors. The time point: after trial treatment. Treatment here: LDRT plus nivolumab, ipilimumab, low-dose cyclophosphamide and aspirin (RACIN trial). First-strand cDNA used TRAV- and TRBV-specific primers, covering alpha and beta chains. Both a constant-region primer and a V-primer adapter served to amplify TCRs across approximately 19 PCR cycles. TCRdb fed the reads into MiXCR, producing one record per CDR3 protein. The table includes around 60,000 distinct CDR3 sequences, 20% to 25% detected once. The specimen comprised PBMCs, sampled after low-dose radiotherapy plus immunotherapy. These receptor sequences come from a male donor with prostate cancer.

There are many counts of this clonotype. The chain recombines TRBV10-2 with TRBJ2-3, with 8 bases lining up with TRBD2. The ends lost 5 bases at V and 6 bases at J; junction bases unmatched: 10. CDR1 and CDR2 from the germline V gene are WSHSY and SAAADI. The CDR3 sequence is 15 residues long. CDR3 in DNA: TGCGCCAGCAGTCCACAACGGGGGGGTCCGGATACGCAGTATTTT. Residues: CASSPQRGGPDTQYF.

This clonotype has a count of ten or more. J is TRBJ2-1 and V is TRBV28; D could derive from TRBD1 or TRBD2 (5 bases each). The CDR3 totals 15 residues. The V end was cut by 6 bases, the J end by 2 bases, with 14 bases between. CDR1 and CDR2 (germline): MDHEN, SYDVKM. The chain's CDR3 is CASSPGPRTYNEQFF. Here the CDR3 DNA reads TGTGCCAGCAGCCCGGGACCCAGAACCTACAATGAGCAGTTCTTC.

At least ten counts were recorded for this clonotype. Its ends do not fully match the called genes, so a read error is possible. The chain uses TRBV5-1 and TRBJ2-6; 8 bases line up with TRBD1. Per the germline V gene, CDR1 is SGHRS and CDR2 is YFSETQ. This CDR3 has 16 residues. This CDR3 is CASSGPRGRGANVLTF. CDR3 nucleotide sequence: TGTGCCAGCAGCGGACCCAGGGGGCGTGGGGCCAACGTCCTGACTTTC.

For this clonotype: A far larger clone is one nucleotide away, so this likely arose from a read error. The chain carries TRBV5-6 and TRBJ2-1; the match to TRBD2 covers 10 bases. This CDR3 has 15 residues. The trim removed 4 bases at V and 10 bases at J, leaving 11 bases unmatched. Germline lookup yields CDR1 SGHDT and CDR2 YYEEEE. CDR3 sequence (DNA): TGTGCCAGCAGCGTACTAGCGGGGATTGCCTACGAGCAGTTCTTC. It codes for CASSVLAGIAYEQFF.

This clonotype appeared many times. The chain uses TRBV19 and TRBJ2-2, with 7 bases fitting TRBD2. J gave up 3 bases and V 3 bases, and 10 bases lay outside the gene matches. Per germline, CDR1 LNHDA and CDR2 SQIVND (reference sequence). CDR3 length equals 17 residues. The CDR3 spells CASSISGGSVDTGELFF. The CDR3 nucleotides are TGTGCCAGTAGTATCAGCGGCGGGAGCGTGGACACCGGGGAGCTGTTTTTT.

As regards this clonotype: This could be a read error, since a much larger clone is one nucleotide away. CDR3 residues: CVSTFRGETLTGGYTF. CDR3 coding DNA: TGTGTCAGCACCTTCCGGGGCGAAACACTAACTGGGGGCTACACCTTC. This sequence joins TRBV6-2 or TRBV6-3 and TRBJ1-2, with D possibly TRBD1 on 5 matching bases. Germline V lookup: CDR1 MNHEY, CDR2 SVGEGT. The CDR3 loop spans 16 amino acids.

This clonotype has a count of ten or more. This chain uses TRBV5-1 with TRBJ2-3, with TRBD2 identical over 8 bases. This CDR3 contains 14 residues. Germline CDR1 SGHRS, CDR2 YFSETQ. With V trimmed by 0 bases and J by 6 bases, 3 bases remained unmatched. The DNA of the CDR3 is TGCGCCAGCAGCTTGGGGACTAGCAGGGATACGCAGTATTTT. It encodes CASSLGTSRDTQYF.

In this sample, this clonotype turned up many times. The chain links TRBV30 to TRBJ1-6; TRBD1 aligns across 7 bases. Germline lookup yields CDR1 GTSNPN and CDR2 SVGIG (reference sequence). Trimming at V came to 2 bases and at J to 5 bases, leaving 3 bases not matched to a gene. CDR3 length: 14 residues. CDR3 sequence (DNA): TGTGCCTGGAGTACAGGGGAGAATAATTCACCCCTCCACTTT. Protein product: CAWSTGENNSPLHF.

As for this clonotype: No DNA is shown, since the ends of the CDR3 on it are uncertain; the CDR3 is the one TCRdb lists. This rearrangement joins TRBV9 to TRBJ2-2; the table's D call, TRBD2, has no DNA check behind it. The CDR3 contains 23 residues when both ends are counted. Germline V gene sequence: CDR1 SGDLS, CDR2 YYNGEE. CDR3 loop: CASSGTSGSVGNIQYFGTGELFF.

This clonotype has a count of ten or more. The rearrangement joins TRBV19 to TRBJ2-1, with D unresolved. CDR1 is LNHDA and CDR2 is SQIVND in the germline V gene (reference sequence). V gave up 6 bases and J gave up 8 bases, with 14 bases separating them. CDR3 length equals 13 residues. The DNA for the CDR3 is TGTGCCAGTAGAAGGGTAGGTATCGATGAGCAGTTCTTC. As protein: CASRRVGIDEQFF.

The chain couples TRBV6-2 or TRBV6-3 to TRBJ2-5, with unresolved D. The germline V and J ends were trimmed by 7 bases and 2 bases, with 8 bases remaining between them. The germline gives CDR1 MNHEY, CDR2 SVGEGT. This CDR3 contains 12 residues. This CDR3 is CASKVPQETQYF. The CDR3 DNA is TGTGCCAGCAAGGTACCTCAAGAGACCCAGTACTTC.

This clonotype showed up many times. CDR3 nucleotide sequence: TGTGCCAGCAGACCTCTGGGCAGGGCGGGAGAAGAGACCCAGTACTTC. Translating it yields CASRPLGRAGEETQYF. The chain employs TRBV6-2 or TRBV6-3 and TRBJ2-5, with 7 bases identical to TRBD2. Per germline, CDR1 MNHEY and CDR2 SVGEGT. The length of the CDR3 is 16 residues. Unmatched junction bases numbered 13, after V lost 6 bases and J lost 3 bases.

This clonotype showed up many times. The chain uses TRBV6-2 or TRBV6-3 and TRBJ2-7, with 11 bases fitting TRBD2. Germline lookup yields CDR1 MNHEY and CDR2 SVGEGT. CDR3 length: 16 amino acids. Unmatched junction bases numbered 14, after V lost 6 bases and J lost 7 bases. In DNA, the CDR3 is TGTGCCAGCAGCCGACCTGTAGCGGGAGGGATCGGGGAGCAGTACTTC. Its translation is CASSRPVAGGIGEQYF.

This clonotype came up many times. One end of the junction fails to match germline, which may point to a read error. The gene calls are TRBV7-2 and TRBJ1-2; no clear D gene. Germline-derived CDR1 and CDR2 are SGHTA and FQGNSA. The CDR3 consists of 11 residues. The CDR3 spells CASSIAGRATF. In DNA, the CDR3 is TGTGCCAGCAGCATAGCAGGAAGGGCAACCTTC.

The genes are TRBV9 and TRBJ2-3; D gene unclear. The CDR3 has 16 amino acids. CDR1 is SGDLS and CDR2 is YYNGEE in the germline V gene. The V and J ends lost 0 bases and 1 base respectively, with 12 bases between them. The CDR3: CASSVGDGSGTDTQYF. In DNA, the CDR3 is TGTGCCAGCAGCGTAGGGGATGGGTCGGGCACAGATACGCAGTATTTT.

Comments on this clonotype: A far larger clone is a single base away, which makes a read error likely. This chain links TRBV12-3 or TRBV12-4 with TRBJ2-1; D is undetermined. CDR3 length: 15 residues. The V end lost 3 bases, the J end lost 10 bases, and 19 bases lay between the germline ends. The CDR3 DNA follows: TGTGCCAGCAGTTTGGTGCAGGCCAGCTCCTACGAGCAGTTCTTC. It yields the protein CASSLVQASSYEQFF.

The table lists this clonotype with many counts. The J gene is TRBJ1-6, the V gene TRBV23-1; 8 nucleotides match TRBD1. TRBV23-1 is identified as an open reading frame with a role that is uncertain. CDR3 length equals 18 residues. Trimming cost V 1 base and J 7 bases; bases outside gene matches: 12. CDR3 region: CASSQFRRDRFKNSPLHF. CDR3 in DNA: TGCGCCAGCAGTCAATTCCGTAGGGACAGGTTTAAGAATTCACCCCTCCACTTT.

This clonotype has ten or more counts. The chain carries TRBV4-3 and TRBJ2-7; 14 nucleotides agree with TRBD2. Per the germline V gene, CDR1 is LGHNA and CDR2 is YSLEER. V shed 4 bases, J shed 0 bases, and the junction held 2 bases outside the gene matches. The CDR3 totals 16 residues. CDR3 DNA: TGCGCCAGCAGCCCGGGACTAGCGGGAGTCTCCTACGAGCAGTACTTC. Protein product: CASSPGLAGVSYEQYF.

This clonotype was seen many times. The J gene is TRBJ2-4, the V gene TRBV28, with TRBD2 as a possible D gene (7 bases). Germline loops: CDR1 MDHEN, CDR2 SYDVKM. Trimming removed 7 bases from V and 1 base from J, with 14 bases in between. The CDR3 consists of 15 residues. The CDR3 reads CASTSGGPAKNIQYF. CDR3 bases: TGTGCCAGCACCTCGGGGGGCCCCGCCAAAAACATTCAGTACTTC.

Points on this clonotype: This sequence is one base from a far larger clone and is likely a read error. The chain is built from TRBV21-1 and TRBJ2-7; TRBD2 is the table's D call, not checked against the DNA. TRBV21-1 is noted as a pseudogene. The CDR3 has 14 residues. The CDR3: CASSPRRAGDEQYF. DNA for the CDR3: TGTGCCAGCAGCCCCCGGAGGGCGGGTGATGAGCAGTACTTC.

This clonotype was counted ten times or more. The chain couples TRBV5-1 to TRBJ1-1, with D possibly TRBD1 on 5 matching bases. This CDR3 is 14 amino acids long. Trimming shortened V by 5 bases and J by 0 bases, and 11 bases separated the two germline ends. The germline CDR1 and CDR2 sequences are SGHRS and YFSETQ. In DNA, the CDR3 is TGCGCCAGCAGTGAAGGGACTTTGAACACTGAAGCTTTCTTT. Residues: CASSEGTLNTEAFF.

The chain joins TRBV5-4 to TRBJ2-7, with D hard to call. The germline CDR1 and CDR2 sequences are SGHNT and YYREEE (reference sequence). The CDR3 contains 13 residues. The V and J ends lost 0 bases and 3 bases respectively, with 7 bases between them. The DNA of the CDR3 is TGTGCCAGCAGCTTGGGCAGGAACTACGAGCAGTACTTC. Its translation is CASSLGRNYEQYF.

This clonotype was counted many times. This sequence joins TRBV7-6 and TRBJ1-4; D may be TRBD1 (5 bases). Germline assignment: CDR1 SGHVS and CDR2 FNYEAQ. Trimming removed 6 bases at V and 10 bases at J, with 15 bases between. The CDR3 is 13 residues long. The CDR3 loop is CASRPGRDGKLFF. Written as DNA, the CDR3 is TGTGCCAGCAGACCTGGTCGGGACGGAAAACTGTTTTTT.

This clonotype was found many times. This rearrangement joins TRBV24-1 to TRBJ1-2; D perhaps matches TRBD1 (5 bases). V lost 4 bases to trimming and J lost 4 bases, with 9 bases between them. CDR1 is KGHDR and CDR2 is SFDVKD in the germline V gene. The CDR3 length is 13 residues. CDR3 region: CATSETGFYGYTF. In nucleotides, the CDR3 is TGTGCCACCAGTGAAACAGGATTCTATGGCTACACCTTC.

This clonotype was observed many times. The chain is built from TRBV7-8 and TRBJ2-1; possible D gene TRBD2, 8 bases. Germline loops: CDR1 SGHVS, CDR2 FQNEAQ. The CDR3 covers 12 residues. The V end was cut by 5 bases, the J end by 14 bases, with 16 bases between. The CDR3, as DNA: TGTGCCAGCAGCCAGGGGGGGCGGGAGGAGTTCTTC. Protein: CASSQGGREEFF. Combining the CDR3 with reference TRBV7-8 and TRBJ2-1 gives the whole variable domain GAGVSQSPRYKVAKRGQDVALRCDPISGHVSLFWYQQALGQGPEFLTYFQNEAQLDKSGLPSDRFFAERPEGSVSTLKIQRTQQEDSAVYLCASSQGGREEFFGPGTRLTVL.

This clonotype was seen many times. The rearrangement uses TRBV7-9 and TRBJ2-1; TRBD2 agrees at 8 bases. CDR3 size: 14 residues. V lost 5 bases to trimming and J lost 7 bases; unmatched junction nucleotides: 7. Germline CDR1 and CDR2: SEHNR and FQNEAQ (reference sequence). CDR3: CASSLRTSRNEQFF. CDR3 nucleotides: TGTGCCAGCAGCCTCCGGACTAGCAGGAATGAGCAGTTCTTC.

This clonotype was detected ten times or more. CDR3 nucleotide sequence: TGTGCCTGGAGCCCCCAGGGGAACCAGCCCCAGCATTTT. Translated: CAWSPQGNQPQHF. This rearrangement joins TRBV30 to TRBJ1-5, with TRBD1 as a possible D gene (6 bases). V gave up 3 bases and J gave up 7 bases, with 13 bases separating them. CDR3 length equals 13 residues. Germline CDR1 and CDR2: GTSNPN and SVGIG (reference sequence). Full variable domain (remainder filled in from reference TRBV30 and TRBJ1-5): SQTIHQWPATLVQPVGSPLSLECTVEGTSNPNLYWYRQAAGRGLQLLFYSVGIGQISSEVPQNLSASRPQDRQFILSSKKLLLSDSGFYLCAWSPQGNQPQHFGDGTRLSIL.

This clonotype has at least ten counts. The chain uses TRBV7-6 and TRBJ2-2; TRBD1 matches 7 bases. The junction had 10 bases not matched to a gene; V was cut back by 6 bases and J by 0 bases. The CDR3 sequence is 17 residues long. Germline-derived CDR1 and CDR2 are SGHVS and FNYEAQ. CDR3 protein: CASSPRAGTANTGELFF. CDR3 DNA: TGTGCCAGCAGTCCTAGGGCCGGGACAGCGAACACCGGGGAGCTGTTTTTT.

This clonotype was observed many times. V usage is TRBV7-9 and J usage is TRBJ2-7, with D uncertain. The V and J ends lost 5 bases and 3 bases respectively, with 11 bases between them. Germline V gene data show CDR1 as SEHNR and CDR2 as FQNEAQ (reference sequence). The CDR3 has 13 amino acids. CDR3 in amino acids: CASSQTAGYEQYF. The CDR3 nucleotides are TGTGCCAGCAGCCAGACCGCCGGCTACGAGCAGTACTTC.

This clonotype showed up many times. This rearrangement joins TRBV7-6 to TRBJ2-5, with D possibly being TRBD1 (5 bases). The CDR3 covers 14 residues. Germline CDR1 and CDR2: SGHVS and FNYEAQ. V lost 0 bases to trimming and J lost 6 bases, with 11 bases between them. The CDR3 DNA reads TGTGCCAGCAGCTTAGCGTCGGACACACAGACCCAGTACTTC. This translates into CASSLASDTQTQYF.